The next 29 T cell receptor beta chains were all read from a single sample in a study of blood T cell repertoires in COVID-19 (dated by TCRdb to the early 2020s). Library generation was performed with the immunoSEQ multiplex PCR assay. The table comes from immuneACCESS by way of TCRdb, which keeps in-frame sequences with V and J called. Part of the clones is missing from these tables; in studies checked, under half for an unresolved V gene and the rest for unknown reasons. The sample table records 210,000 or so clones; about 90% of these occur just once. Under 2% of the sample goes to the ten largest clones. Sequences were obtained from peripheral blood. The receptors were sampled from a man in his forties with active or convalescent COVID-19.

The genes are TRBV30 and TRBJ1-3; a weak D match, TRBD1 (5 bases). CDR1 and CDR2 (germline): GTSNPN, SVGIG (reference sequence). Trimming left V 0 bases short and J 0 bases short, with 9 bases between. The CDR3 extends over 15 amino acids. The DNA for the CDR3 is TGTGCCTGGAGTGTCGGGGGATCCTCTGGAAACACCATATATTTT. It yields the protein CAWSVGGSSGNTIYF. Variable domain in full (rest from reference TRBV30 and TRBJ1-3): SQTIHQWPATLVQPVGSPLSLECTVEGTSNPNLYWYRQAAGRGLQLLFYSVGIGQISSEVPQNLSASRPQDRQFILSSKKLLLSDSGFYLCAWSVGGSSGNTIYFGEGSWLTVV.

CDR3 residues: CATSRDRRGDSTDTQYF. CDR3 coding DNA: TGTGCCACCAGCAGAGACCGGCGGGGGGATAGCACAGATACGCAGTATTTT. This chain joins TRBV15 and TRBJ2-3; TRBD2 aligns across 8 bases. The V gene end was trimmed by 0 bases and the J gene end by 0 bases; junction bases not matched to a gene: 5. The CDR3 covers 17 residues. Germline CDR1 LNHNV, CDR2 YYDKDF (reference sequence).

The chain uses TRBV2 and TRBJ2-3, with unresolved D. Germline CDR1 SNHLY, CDR2 FYNNEI. This CDR3 has 14 residues. The V gene lost 2 bases and the J gene lost 2 bases, with 8 bases spanning the gap. The CDR3 protein is CASSESSSTDTQYF. The CDR3 DNA is TGTGCCAGCAGTGAAAGTAGTTCCACAGATACGCAGTATTTT. Full variable domain (rest looked up from reference TRBV2 and TRBJ2-3): EPEVTQTPSHQVTQMGQEVILRCVPISNHLYFYWYRQILGQKVEFLVSFYNNEISEKSEIFDDQFSVERPDGSNFTLKIRSTKLEDSAMYFCASSESSSTDTQYFGPGTRLTVL.

This chain uses TRBV7-3 with TRBJ2-3, with 10 bases that match TRBD2. The V gene end was trimmed by 5 bases and the J gene end by 5 bases; junction bases not matched to a gene: 13. From germline, CDR1 is SGHTA and CDR2 FQGTGA. The CDR3 is 17 residues long. CDR3 loop: CASSPGGRAGGGDTQYF. CDR3 in DNA: TGTGCCAGCAGCCCAGGAGGGCGAGCGGGAGGGGGAGATACGCAGTATTTT.

The chain employs TRBV28 and TRBJ2-7; maybe TRBD1 (5 bases). The CDR3 totals 15 residues. Trimming removed 5 bases from V and 1 base from J, with 15 bases in between. Germline CDR1 MDHEN, CDR2 SYDVKM. The CDR3 DNA reads as TGTGCCAGCAGTCCCTCCCGCAGGGATTCCTACGAGCAGTACTTC. This translates into CASSPSRRDSYEQYF.

In DNA form, the CDR3 reads TGTGCCAGCAGCTCTCGTCATAGCGGGGCAAAGACCCAGTACTTC. This sequence encodes CASSSRHSGAKTQYF. The chain joins TRBV5-6 to TRBJ2-5; 8 nucleotides agree with TRBD2. Germline CDR1 and CDR2: SGHDT and YYEEEE. The CDR3 sequence is 15 residues long. The J segment lost 6 bases and the V segment lost 3 bases, leaving 10 bases of the junction unmatched.

The chain uses TRBV6-5 and TRBJ2-1, with D perhaps matching TRBD2 (5 bases). CDR1 MNHEY and CDR2 SVGAGI come from the germline V gene. This CDR3 is 12 amino acids long. V was trimmed by 9 bases and J by 2 bases, leaving 8 bases between them. CDR3 in DNA: TGTGCCAGTAGCGAGGCCTACAATGAGCAGTTCTTC. Residues: CASSEAYNEQFF.

The chain couples TRBV7-8 to TRBJ2-5, with 9 bases matching TRBD1. CDR3 size: 19 residues. The germline V gene has CDR1 SGHVS and CDR2 FQNEAQ. V was clipped by 2 bases and J by 3 bases; unmatched bases: 16. The CDR3 nucleotides read TGTGCCAGCAGCTTAAGACAGGGGGGGAGTCAGATTGGAGAAGAGACCCAGTACTTC. This sequence encodes CASSLRQGGSQIGEETQYF.

The chain is built from TRBV10-3 and TRBJ2-7; TRBD1 matches 9 bases. Germline loops: CDR1 ENHRY, CDR2 SYGVKD. The CDR3 has 14 amino acids. J was trimmed by 6 bases and V by 9 bases; bases with no gene match: 12. The CDR3 reads CAIRPGTGSGEQYF. The DNA of the CDR3 is TGTGCCATTCGACCCGGGACAGGGTCGGGCGAGCAGTACTTC.

The chain links TRBV5-4 to TRBJ2-5, with 9 positions matching TRBD1. There are 18 residues in the CDR3. The V segment lost 5 bases and the J segment 4 bases; nucleotides outside the gene matches: 18. Germline V gene data show CDR1 as SGHNT and CDR2 as YYREEE (reference sequence). CDR3 DNA: TGTGCCAGCAGGCCACCGGGACAGGGAGCGTCGGGAGGAGAGACCCAGTACTTC. Translated, it gives CASRPPGQGASGGETQYF. Full variable domain (outside the CDR3, taken from reference TRBV5-4 and TRBJ2-5): ETGVTQSPTHLIKTRGQQVTLRCSSQSGHNTVSWYQQALGQGPQFIFQYYREEENGRGNFPPRFSGLQFPNYSSELNVNALELDDSALYLCASRPPGQGASGGETQYFGPGTRLLVL.

This rearrangement joins TRBV2 to TRBJ2-1; 7 bases agree with TRBD1. Per germline, CDR1 SNHLY and CDR2 FYNNEI. CDR3 length equals 13 residues. The V segment lost 6 bases and the J segment 9 bases; nucleotides outside the gene matches: 8. The CDR3 coding sequence is TGTGCCAGCAGCTTACAGGGGTATGGTGAGCAGTTCTTC. Translating gives CASSLQGYGEQFF. The full variable domain, rest sourced from reference TRBV2 and TRBJ2-1, is EPEVTQTPSHQVTQMGQEVILRCVPISNHLYFYWYRQILGQKVEFLVSFYNNEISEKSEIFDDQFSVERPDGSNFTLKIRSTKLEDSAMYFCASSLQGYGEQFFGPGTRLTVL.

This chain links TRBV12-3 or TRBV12-4 with TRBJ2-5; tentatively, D is TRBD1 (5 bases). The CDR3 contains 12 residues. The germline V and J ends were trimmed by 6 bases and 0 bases, with 5 bases remaining between them. CDR3 sequence: CASRGDQETQYF. The DNA for the CDR3 is TGTGCCAGCAGAGGGGACCAAGAGACCCAGTACTTC.

This rearrangement joins TRBV21-1 to TRBJ1-5. TRBV21-1 is described as a pseudogene. This CDR3 is built from 15 residues. DNA for the CDR3: TGTGCCAGCCGCAGGGGAGGGTCCTCCTTGGGGGCCCAGCATTTT. Encoded protein: CASRRGGSSLGAQHF.

V and J are TRBV5-4 and TRBJ2-7; D not resolved. The V end lost 1 base, the J end lost 2 bases, and 10 bases lay between the germline ends. The CDR3 contains 14 residues. Germline loops: CDR1 SGHNT, CDR2 YYREEE (reference sequence). CDR3 coding DNA: TGTGCCAGCAGCTTGAGGAATGCGGCCTACGAGCAGTACTTC. It translates to CASSLRNAAYEQYF.

The chain uses TRBV10-1 and TRBJ2-1; 14 bases fit TRBD2. The J segment lost 5 bases and the V segment lost 6 bases, leaving 6 bases of the junction unmatched. This CDR3 comprises 16 residues. Germline CDR1 is WNHNN and CDR2 is SYGVQD (reference sequence). In DNA form, the CDR3 reads TGCGCCAGCAGCAGAGGACTAGCGGGAGGCCACAATGAGCAGTTCTTC. Its translation is CASSRGLAGGHNEQFF.

The chain links TRBV5-4 to TRBJ2-1; 9 nucleotides agree with TRBD2. V gave up 3 bases and J gave up 9 bases; unmatched junction bases: 7. Germline V lookup: CDR1 SGHNT, CDR2 YYREEE (reference sequence). The CDR3 is made up of 14 amino acids. As DNA, the CDR3 is TGTGCCAGCAGCTCGGGACTAGCCGGGGGTGAGCAGTTCTTC. The encoded protein is CASSSGLAGGEQFF.

The chain is built from TRBV11-2 and TRBJ2-1, with unresolved D. The CDR3 is 10 residues long. V shed 3 bases and J shed 9 bases, with 3 bases lying between them. Looked up from germline, CDR1 is SGHAT and CDR2 is FQNNGV. Here the CDR3 DNA reads TGTGCCAGCAGCTTGCGTGAGCAGTTCTTC. Protein product: CASSLREQFF.

The V call is TRBV27, the J call TRBJ2-5; 8 nucleotides line up with TRBD1. Looked up from germline, CDR1 is MNHEY and CDR2 is SMNVEV (reference sequence). The V gene end was trimmed by 4 bases and the J gene end by 7 bases; junction bases not matched to a gene: 14. The CDR3 extends over 16 amino acids. Here the CDR3 DNA reads TGTGCCAGCAGTTCCTTCAGCAGGGGGCTAAGGGGGACCCAGTACTTC. It yields the protein CASSSFSRGLRGTQYF.

On this clone: Other DNA variants within this sample encode the same CDR3. The chain carries TRBV19 and TRBJ1-5, with a possible D match to TRBD1 (6 bases). The germline gives CDR1 LNHDA, CDR2 SQIVND (reference sequence). Trimming left V 1 base short and J 6 bases short, with 7 bases between. The CDR3 is 13 amino acids. The CDR3 coding sequence is TGTGCCAGTAGTATAGGAGGGGGTCAGCCCCAGCATTTT. The encoded protein is CASSIGGGQPQHF.

The chain combines TRBV30 with TRBJ2-7; D is unresolved. V lost 3 bases and J lost 2, with 14 bases in between. Germline V gene sequence: CDR1 GTSNPN, CDR2 SVGIG (reference sequence). The CDR3 length is 14 residues. The CDR3 DNA reads TGTGCCTGGAGAAACGACGACAACGCCTACGAGCAGTACTTC. It codes for CAWRNDDNAYEQYF.

CDR3 sequence reads: CASSVRTGGHGYTF. As DNA, the CDR3 is TGTGCCAGCAGCGTACGGACAGGGGGCCATGGCTACACCTTC. The V gene is TRBV21-1, the J gene TRBJ1-2; TRBD1, the D gene given by the table, was not confirmed from the DNA. TRBV21-1 has pseudogene status. The CDR3 spans 14 residues.

V is TRBV4-2 and J is TRBJ2-1; 10 nucleotides line up with TRBD2. This CDR3 has 17 amino acids. CDR1 is LGHNA and CDR2 is YNFKEQ in the germline V gene. V shed 1 base and J 9 bases; nucleotides not matched to a gene: 12. In DNA form, the CDR3 reads TGTGCCAGCAGCCAAGGGGGCCAGCGGGGGGGCCTGGTTGAGCAGTTCTTC. It codes for CASSQGGQRGGLVEQFF.

The chain employs TRBV19 and TRBJ2-3, with D perhaps matching TRBD2 (5 bases). From germline, CDR1 is LNHDA and CDR2 SQIVND (reference sequence). The CDR3 runs to 14 residues. Trimming shortened V by 11 bases and J by 4 bases, and 19 bases separated the two germline ends. The CDR3 here is CASKGPLRADTQYF. CDR3 bases: TGTGCCTCCAAAGGCCCCCTGAGGGCAGATACGCAGTATTTT.

This chain links TRBV7-2 with TRBJ1-3; perhaps TRBD1 as D (5 bases). This CDR3 comprises 14 residues. Germline V gene data show CDR1 as SGHTA and CDR2 as FQGNSA. V lost 5 bases to trimming and J lost 7 bases, with 15 bases between them. The CDR3 bases are TGTGCCAGCAGCCCGCCGGGGGTAATTAACACCATATATTTT. This translates into CASSPPGVINTIYF.

V gene TRBV19 combines with J gene TRBJ1-1; D is uncertain. V shed 3 bases and J shed 4 bases, with 12 bases lying between them. The CDR3 is made up of 14 amino acids. Germline V gene lookup returns CDR1 LNHDA and CDR2 SQIVND (reference sequence). CDR3 bases: TGTGCCAGTAGTATTCGGGGTCGAGGCACTGAAGCTTTCTTT. Protein sequence: CASSIRGRGTEAFF.

This chain connects TRBV7-9 to TRBJ2-7; TRBD2 agrees at 7 bases. The CDR3 totals 15 residues. Trimming cost V 5 bases and J 6 bases; bases outside gene matches: 13. CDR1 and CDR2 from the germline V gene are SEHNR and FQNEAQ (reference sequence). CDR3 in amino acids: CASSAHGGETREQYF. CDR3 DNA: TGTGCCAGCAGCGCCCATGGGGGGGAGACTCGCGAGCAGTACTTC. The full variable domain, with the rest looked up from reference TRBV7-9 and TRBJ2-7, is DTGVSQNPRHKITKRGQNVTFRCDPISEHNRLYWYRQTLGQGPEFLTYFQNEAQLEKSRLLSDRFSAERPKGSFSTLEIQRTEQGDSAMYLCASSAHGGETREQYFGPGTRLTVT.

V is TRBV7-3 and J is TRBJ1-1, with D possibly TRBD1 on 6 matching bases. V was cut by 2 bases and J by 11 bases, with 12 bases left in between. CDR1 SGHTA and CDR2 FQGTGA come from the germline V gene. The CDR3 has 12 amino acids. CDR3 amino acids: CASSLYRALAFF. CDR3 DNA: TGTGCCAGCAGCTTATACAGGGCCCTGGCTTTCTTT.

This rearrangement joins TRBV18 to TRBJ1-1; D may be TRBD1 (5 bases). The V end lost 10 bases, the J end lost 2 bases, and 20 bases lay between the germline ends. The germline CDR1 and CDR2 sequences are KGHSH and LQKENI. The CDR3 sequence is 15 residues long. Here the CDR3 reads CATNRDGGDNTEAFF. The CDR3 DNA reads TGTGCCACCAACCGGGACGGCGGGGATAACACTGAAGCTTTCTTT.

The chain links TRBV7-6 to TRBJ2-2; 12 positions agree with TRBD2. From germline, CDR1 is SGHVS and CDR2 FNYEAQ. V lost 5 bases and J lost 7; bases outside the gene matches: 14. CDR3 length: 18 amino acids. The CDR3 protein is CASSPLAGGPNMGGELFF. As DNA, the CDR3 is TGTGCCAGCAGCCCGCTAGCGGGGGGGCCCAACATGGGCGGGGAGCTGTTTTTT.